These 24 T cell receptor beta chains were sequenced from one sample in a study of somatic mutations in cytotoxic T cells in rheumatoid arthritis. Here immunoSEQ multiplex PCR was the method, and the copy in TCRdb shows in-frame clones only, minus some. Of 7,500 to 10,000 clones in the sample, 60% to 80% were seen once. Sequenced sample: CD8+ T cells sorted from blood. The receptors derive from an adult with rheumatoid arthritis.

The J gene is TRBJ2-3, the V gene TRBV15, with D tentatively TRBD2 (6 bases). The germline CDR1 and CDR2 sequences are LNHNV and YYDKDF (reference sequence). V lost 3 bases to trimming and J lost 2 bases, with 18 bases between them. CDR3 size: 17 residues. The CDR3 loop reads CATSSLRSGHNTDTQYF. CDR3 nucleotides: TGTGCCACCAGCAGCCTTCGTAGCGGACACAACACAGATACGCAGTATTTT.

The chain recombines TRBV19 with TRBJ2-2; maybe TRBD2 (6 bases). Germline values: CDR1 LNHDA, CDR2 SQIVND (reference sequence). The CDR3 has 16 amino acids. Trimming removed 3 bases from V and 4 bases from J, with 15 bases in between. CDR3 residues: CASSIASGRGTGELFF. DNA for the CDR3: TGTGCCAGTAGTATTGCCAGCGGGCGTGGCACCGGGGAGCTGTTTTTT.

V usage is TRBV27 and J usage is TRBJ2-2, with D perhaps TRBD1 (5 bases). The germline V gene encodes CDR1 MNHEY and CDR2 SMNVEV (reference sequence). The V and J ends lost 0 bases and 4 bases respectively, with 9 bases between them. This CDR3 contains 15 residues. DNA for the CDR3: TGTGCCAGCAGTTTATCGACTCAGGGCACCGGGGAGCTGTTTTTT. It translates to CASSLSTQGTGELFF.

The chain has TRBV28 and TRBJ2-7, with 10 bases aligning to TRBD1. The junction had 6 bases not matched to a gene; V was cut back by 7 bases and J by 6 bases. This CDR3 has 13 amino acids. The germline CDR1 and CDR2 sequences are MDHEN and SYDVKM. The CDR3 DNA follows: TGTGCCAGCACCGTTAGGACAGGGGGCGAGCAGTACTTC. It translates to CASTVRTGGEQYF.

Only one count was recorded for this clone. This chain links TRBV13 with TRBJ2-2; D unresolved. This CDR3 contains 14 residues. V lost 0 bases, J lost 6 bases, and 8 bases lay in between. CDR1 is PRHDT, CDR2 FYEKMQ, per germline (reference sequence). CDR3 in amino acids: CASSLGRRAGELFF. In nucleotides, the CDR3 is TGTGCCAGCAGCTTAGGCCGTAGGGCCGGGGAGCTGTTTTTT.

This clone was observed a handful of times. The CDR3 bases are TGCGCCAGCAGCCAAGGGACAGGGGGCAATGAGCAGTTCTTC. Protein: CASSQGTGGNEQFF. V and J are TRBV4-1 and TRBJ2-1; TRBD1 matches 10 bases. V was pared by 1 base and J by 6 bases, with 0 bases of the junction left unmatched. This CDR3 contains 14 residues. CDR1 MGHRA and CDR2 YSYEKL come from the germline V gene.

The rearrangement joins TRBV6-5 to TRBJ2-1; perhaps TRBD2 as D (5 bases). The CDR3 is 12 amino acids. The V and J ends lost 6 bases and 3 bases respectively, with 6 bases between them. Germline V gives CDR1 MNHEY, CDR2 SVGAGI. The CDR3 protein is CASRAGYNEQFF. The CDR3 DNA sequence: TGTGCCAGCAGGGCGGGCTACAATGAGCAGTTCTTC.

The chain employs TRBV6-1 and TRBJ2-1; 14 nucleotides match TRBD2. The germline CDR1 and CDR2 sequences are MNHNS and SASEGT. V shed 0 bases and J 9 bases; nucleotides not matched to a gene: 13. This CDR3 region has 19 residues. The CDR3 coding sequence is TGTGCCAGCAGTGAAGCGCTAATCCAGGGACTAGCGGGAGTGGTTGAGCAGTTCTTC. Residues: CASSEALIQGLAGVVEQFF.

The CDR3 DNA sequence: TGCGCCAGCAGCCAAGTTGGCCTAGCGGCCTACGAGCAGTACTTC. Translation: CASSQVGLAAYEQYF. This chain connects TRBV4-1 to TRBJ2-7; 7 bases are a match to TRBD2. Germline assignment: CDR1 MGHRA and CDR2 YSYEKL. This CDR3 region has 15 residues. J gave up 2 bases and V 1 base, and 5 bases lay outside the gene matches.

By frequency in the sample, this clone is medium-sized. The chain is built from TRBV29-1 and TRBJ2-1; 12 nucleotides line up with TRBD2. Germline V gene sequence: CDR1 SQVTM, CDR2 ANQGSEA. The CDR3 contains 12 residues. J was trimmed by 15 bases and V by 6 bases; bases with no gene match: 9. CDR3 sequence: CSVTTSGSMSFF. CDR3 DNA: TGCAGCGTGACGACTAGCGGGAGTATGTCGTTCTTC.

This clone was recorded once. This chain links TRBV27 with TRBJ1-2; possible D gene TRBD1, 5 bases. Germline V lookup: CDR1 MNHEY, CDR2 SMNVEV (reference sequence). The CDR3 extends over 12 amino acids. V was cut by 4 bases and J by 13 bases, with 16 bases left in between. DNA of the CDR3: TGTGCCAGCAGTTCCGACGGGGGTCGGCTCACCTTC. Protein sequence: CASSSDGGRLTF.

V and J are TRBV2 and TRBJ1-1, with D maybe TRBD1 (5 bases). Per the germline V gene, CDR1 is SNHLY and CDR2 is FYNNEI. There are 14 residues in the CDR3. V lost 1 base, J lost 10 bases, and 16 bases lay in between. CDR3 sequence reads: CASSEGTGNVGAFF. The CDR3 DNA reads as TGTGCCAGCAGTGAAGGTACAGGTAACGTGGGAGCTTTCTTT. Together with reference TRBV2 and TRBJ1-1, the CDR3 gives the full variable domain: EPEVTQTPSHQVTQMGQEVILRCVPISNHLYFYWYRQILGQKVEFLVSFYNNEISEKSEIFDDQFSVERPDGSNFTLKIRSTKLEDSAMYFCASSEGTGNVGAFFGQGTRLTVV.

V is TRBV4-1 and J is TRBJ2-7, with 7 bases matching TRBD2. The CDR3 loop spans 16 amino acids. Germline lookup yields CDR1 MGHRA and CDR2 YSYEKL. The V gene end was trimmed by 0 bases and the J gene end by 4 bases; junction bases not matched to a gene: 9. As DNA, the CDR3 is TGCGCCAGCAGCCAAGATATGTCGCTCGGGGGGTACGAGCAGTACTTC. Its protein product is CASSQDMSLGGYEQYF.

This clone was observed a few times. This chain links TRBV25-1 with TRBJ2-7; D is possibly TRBD1 (6 bases). Germline CDR1 reads MGHDK; CDR2 reads SYGVNS. The CDR3 has 15 residues. Trimming removed 5 bases from V and 3 bases from J, with 17 bases in between. As DNA, the CDR3 is TGTGCCAGCAGTTCCCTCCGGGACACGATCTACGAGCAGTACTTC. This codes for CASSSLRDTIYEQYF.

The chain carries TRBV5-1 and TRBJ2-2; TRBD1 matches at 9 bases. J gave up 7 bases and V 5 bases, and 18 bases lay outside the gene matches. CDR1 is SGHRS, CDR2 YFSETQ, per germline. CDR3 length equals 18 residues. This CDR3 reads CASRPFAGTGNDVGELFF. Written as DNA, the CDR3 is TGCGCCAGCAGACCCTTCGCCGGGACAGGGAATGACGTCGGGGAGCTGTTTTTT.

The chain joins TRBV6-1 to TRBJ2-1; D is unclear. Germline loops: CDR1 MNHNS, CDR2 SASEGT. The CDR3 spans 14 residues. The ends were cut back, 1 base at V and 8 bases at J, with 12 bases in the middle. CDR3: CASSEDSGLYEQFF. The CDR3 DNA reads TGTGCCAGCAGTGAAGATTCAGGTTTATATGAGCAGTTCTTC.

This clone was seen just once. The V and J genes are TRBV4-3 and TRBJ2-3, with D possibly TRBD1 on 7 matching bases. V was clipped by 6 bases and J by 1 base, with 14 bases between them. Germline V lookup: CDR1 LGHNA, CDR2 YSLEER. CDR3 length: 15 amino acids. This CDR3 reads CASSRGGTGTDTQYF. CDR3 DNA: TGCGCCAGCAGTCGCGGAGGGACAGGCACAGATACGCAGTATTTT.

This chain links TRBV5-4 with TRBJ2-7; 9 nucleotides align to TRBD2. V was pared by 5 bases and J by 6 bases, with 9 bases of the junction left unmatched. The CDR3 covers 14 residues. Germline CDR1 is SGHNT and CDR2 is YYREEE (reference sequence). As DNA, the CDR3 is TGTGCCAGCAGTCAACCGGGACTAGCAACCGAGCAGTACTTC. Its translation: CASSQPGLATEQYF.

V is TRBV27 and J is TRBJ2-3; D gene unclear. Germline V gives CDR1 MNHEY, CDR2 SMNVEV (reference sequence). This CDR3 is built from 12 residues. V lost 7 bases and J lost 5, with 10 bases in between. CDR3 sequence reads: CASMNWGDTQYF. CDR3 DNA sequence: TGTGCCAGCATGAATTGGGGAGATACGCAGTATTTT.

CDR3 in DNA: TGTGCCACCCGCGAGGGGGCCAATGAAAAACTGTTTTTT. It encodes CATREGANEKLFF. This chain connects TRBV15 to TRBJ1-4, with TRBD1 matching 7 bases. The CDR3 sequence is 13 residues long. The trim removed 8 bases at V and 5 bases at J, leaving 5 bases unmatched. Germline values: CDR1 LNHNV, CDR2 YYDKDF (reference sequence).

This chain joins TRBV5-1 and TRBJ1-1; 9 positions match TRBD1. This CDR3 region has 16 residues. In germline, CDR1 is SGHRS, CDR2 YFSETQ. The V segment lost 0 bases and the J segment 3 bases; nucleotides outside the gene matches: 6. Written as DNA, the CDR3 is TGCGCCAGCAGCTTGGATAGGGACAGGGCCTACACTGAAGCTTTCTTT. Translated: CASSLDRDRAYTEAFF.

The DNA for the CDR3 is TGTGCCAGCACCGACCCGGATTCAAGCAATGAAAAACTGTTTTTT. Its translation: CASTDPDSSNEKLFF. The chain uses TRBV5-4 and TRBJ1-4, with D unresolved. Germline-derived CDR1 and CDR2 are SGHNT and YYREEE (reference sequence). The V gene lost 6 bases and the J gene lost 5 bases, with 17 bases spanning the gap. CDR3 length: 15 residues.

The CDR3 here is CASREAWTGNQPQHF. CDR3 coding DNA: TGTGCCAGCCGAGAAGCTTGGACAGGGAATCAGCCCCAGCATTTT. The chain couples TRBV28 to TRBJ1-5; 8 bases map to TRBD1. Per the germline V gene, CDR1 is MDHEN and CDR2 is SYDVKM. The CDR3 is 15 amino acids. The V segment lost 8 bases and the J segment 4 bases; nucleotides outside the gene matches: 10.

This clone was found a few times. The genes are TRBV4-1 and TRBJ1-6; D gene uncertain. This CDR3 has 15 residues. The V end was cut by 0 bases, the J end by 5 bases, with 8 bases between. Looked up from germline, CDR1 is MGHRA and CDR2 is YSYEKL. The CDR3 sequence is CASSQDGQDNSPLHF. The CDR3 bases are TGCGCCAGCAGCCAAGATGGCCAGGATAATTCACCCCTCCACTTT.